These T cell receptor beta chains were read from a single sample in a study of blood T cells in healthy people across ages. TCRdb re-analysed the 5' RACE reads in MiXCR, keeping a single row per CDR3 protein. The profile shows about 780,000 distinct CDR3 sequences, roughly 46% of them singletons. Sequencing was carried out using blood. The receptors originated from a man at least 80 years old in good health. Each CDR3 is given with its conserved first and last residue. A D gene is named only where the DNA matches it firmly. Not all rows give a size; the values are once, few, many and, for expanded clones, a class.

clone size	V gene	J gene	D gene	CDR3 DNA	CDR3 protein
once	TRBV20-1	TRBJ1-2	TRBD1	TGCAGTGCTTCGACAGGGCGGAGGGGCTACACCTTC	CSASTGRRGYTF
NA	TRBV27	TRBJ2-3	NA	TGTGCCAGCAGCGAAACAGGGTTGGACACAGATACGCAGTATTTT	CASSETGLDTDTQYF
NA	TRBV6-6	TRBJ1-2	TRBD1	TGTGCCAGCAGCGACAGGGGAAGAGGCTACACCTTC	CASSDRGRGYTF
NA	TRBV29-1	TRBJ2-7	TRBD1	TGCAGCGTGGCCTACGGACAGGGAGGCGAGCAGTACTTC	CSVAYGQGGEQYF
NA	TRBV11-3	TRBJ2-3	TRBD2	TGTGCCAGCAGGGAACGGCGGGAGGGCAGGGATACGCAGTATTTT	CASRERREGRDTQYF
NA	TRBV6-2/TRBV6-3	TRBJ2-7	NA	TGTGCCAGCAACACGGTGGTTACCTACGAGCAGTACTTC	CASNTVVTYEQYF
NA	TRBV20-1	TRBJ2-3	NA	TGCAGTGCTAGGGCCGGGGGGCGTAGTGCAGATACGCAGTATTTT	CSARAGGRSADTQYF
NA	TRBV20-1	TRBJ2-1	TRBD2	TGCAGTGCTAGTGCTAGCGGGAGAGGCGGTGAGCAGTTCTTC	CSASASGRGGEQFF
NA	TRBV19	TRBJ2-7	TRBD1	TGTGCCAGTAGTTGGGACAGTCGAGACGAGCAGTACTTC	CASSWDSRDEQYF
NA	TRBV12-3/TRBV12-4	TRBJ2-1	NA	TGTGCCAGCAGTTGGGGGGGGCTCTACAATGAGCAGTTCTTC	CASSWGGLYNEQFF
once	TRBV20-1	TRBJ2-3	NA	TGCAGTGCTCCACGGGCGGGCCTAAGCACAGATACGCAGTATTTT	CSAPRAGLSTDTQYF
many	TRBV12-3/TRBV12-4	TRBJ1-2	TRBD1	TGTGCCAGCAGTTTTGCCCCGGACAGGTACACCTTC	CASSFAPDRYTF
NA	TRBV27	TRBJ2-3	NA	TGTGCCAGCAGTTTATCGGACTCTGGAGCAGATACGCAGTATTTT	CASSLSDSGADTQYF
NA	TRBV7-9	TRBJ1-1	NA	TGTGCCAGCAGCTTAGATCCGCGCACTGAAGCTTTCTTT	CASSLDPRTEAFF
many	TRBV19	TRBJ2-1	TRBD2	TGTGCCAGTAGTAGCCGGGCTAGCGGGAACAATGAGCAGTTCTTC	CASSSRASGNNEQFF
once	TRBV3-1	TRBJ2-7	NA	TGTGCCAGCAGCCGTGCTGGGAACGAGCAGTACTTC	CASSRAGNEQYF
NA	TRBV6-5	TRBJ2-1	TRBD2	TGTGCCAGCAGTTACTCGACTAGCGGGAGATTCGGGACCCAGTTCTTC	CASSYSTSGRFGTQFF
NA	TRBV29-1	TRBJ2-1	NA	TGCAGCGTTGTTGGGCCCGGACAAGAGACCCAGTTCTTC	CSVVGPGQETQFF
NA	TRBV10-3	TRBJ2-7	TRBD1	TGTGCCATCAGTCCGGCGGGACAGGCCAACGAGCAGTACTTC	CAISPAGQANEQYF
NA	TRBV20-1	TRBJ2-1	TRBD1	TGCAGTGCTGAACCCGGGACAGGGCCTTACAATGAGCAGTTCTTC	CSAEPGTGPYNEQFF
once	TRBV5-1	TRBJ2-3	TRBD2	TGCGCCAGCAGCTTGAGGGGGACTAGCCGCGATACGCAGTATTTT	CASSLRGTSRDTQYF
NA	TRBV7-7	TRBJ2-7	NA	TGTGCCAGCAGCTTAGACGTAGGGGGAGAGTACGAGCAGTACTTC	CASSLDVGGEYEQYF
NA	TRBV6-1	TRBJ2-3	TRBD2	TGTGCCAGCAGTGAGATCTCGGGACTTGGTGGAGCGGGAGGTCTGGATACGCAGTATTTT	CASSEISGLGGAGGLDTQYF
many	TRBV5-1	TRBJ2-5	NA	TGCGCCAGCAGCTTGGGGCCGAGCGGGCAAGAGACCCAGTACTTC	CASSLGPSGQETQYF
few	TRBV12-3/TRBV12-4	TRBJ2-1	NA	TGTGCCAGCAGTTTGGGTGCCGCACAAAACAATGAGCAGTTCTTC	CASSLGAAQNNEQFF
NA	TRBV5-1	TRBJ2-3	TRBD1	TGCGCCAGCAACTATACAGGGGGCGCAGATACGCAGTATTTT	CASNYTGGADTQYF
once	TRBV29-1	TRBJ2-3	TRBD2	TGCAGCGTCTGTCGGGACTACCGCACAGATACGCAGTATTTT	CSVCRDYRTDTQYF
NA	TRBV20-1	TRBJ2-2	NA	TGCAGTGCTAAAAAGGTTGGCGGGGAGCTGTTTTTT	CSAKKVGGELFF
NA	TRBV5-1	TRBJ2-1	NA	TGCGCGAAGCGTTGGTTCTACAATGAGCAGTTCTTC	CAKRWFYNEQFF
few	TRBV9	TRBJ1-1	NA	TGTGCCAGCAGCCGTATCTCGGGGGCGTGGACTGAAGCTTTCTTT	CASSRISGAWTEAFF
NA	TRBV11-2	TRBJ2-5	NA	TGTGCCAGCAGCTTAGTCACACTTCAAGAGACCCAGTACTTC	CASSLVTLQETQYF
NA	TRBV4-3	TRBJ1-1	NA	TGCGCCAGCAGCCAAGATTCGGACTGGGACACTGAAGCTTTCTTT	CASSQDSDWDTEAFF
NA	TRBV27	TRBJ2-7	TRBD1	TGTGCCAGCAGTTCATTGGACCCGGGACAGGGATCCTACGAGCAGTACTTC	CASSSLDPGQGSYEQYF